This T cell receptor beta chain was profiled in a study of Graves' ophthalmopathy and Graves' hyperthyroidism. TCR beta CDR3 amplification used RNA transcripts. An opening RT-PCR round employed HTBI primers and preceded a second-round multiplex PCR. TCRdb passed the multiplex PCR reads through MiXCR, listing each CDR3 protein once. The table shows a few hundred thousand distinct CDR3 sequences, with about 17% occurring only once. This clonotype was observed many times. A read error may account for a junction end that differs from germline. PBMCs were density-gradient isolated from roughly 9.6 ml fresh blood. The CDR3 has 13 residues. Germline V gene data show CDR1 as KGHSH and CDR2 as LQKENI.

The chain is built from TRBV18 and TRBJ1-5, with D possibly matching TRBD1 (5 bases). This clonotype was sampled from a woman younger than 30 with Graves' ophthalmopathy. Specimen: peripheral blood. The CDR3, as DNA: TGTGTCAGCTCACCAGGGTACAATCAGCCCCAGCATTTT. Amino acid sequence: CVSSPGYNQPQHF.